This record looks at one T cell receptor beta chain sequence and its context. The entry originates in a study of CD8 T cells in Susac syndrome. cDNA came from about 0.51 to 1 ug RNA primed by random hexamers. The method of amplification for TCR beta CDR3 was immunoSEQ multiplex PCR, covering 54 Vbeta and 13 Jbeta. From the immunoSEQ multiplex PCR reads, TCRdb called clonotypes with MiXCR, one entry per CDR3 protein. The data hold approximately 190,000 distinct CDR3 sequences, with approximately 95% observed a single time. Germline V gives CDR1 WSHSY, CDR2 SAAADI. Trimming took 6 bases from V and 6 from J, leaving 8 bases between them. This CDR3 comprises 11 residues.

This sequence joins TRBV10-2 and TRBJ1-1; possible D gene TRBD1, 5 bases. The material sequenced was CD4+ T cells from PBMCs. The origin of this receptor is a human donor in good health. Written as DNA, the CDR3 is TGCGCCAGCAGACAGGCATCTGAAGCTTTCTTT. It yields the protein CASRQASEAFF.